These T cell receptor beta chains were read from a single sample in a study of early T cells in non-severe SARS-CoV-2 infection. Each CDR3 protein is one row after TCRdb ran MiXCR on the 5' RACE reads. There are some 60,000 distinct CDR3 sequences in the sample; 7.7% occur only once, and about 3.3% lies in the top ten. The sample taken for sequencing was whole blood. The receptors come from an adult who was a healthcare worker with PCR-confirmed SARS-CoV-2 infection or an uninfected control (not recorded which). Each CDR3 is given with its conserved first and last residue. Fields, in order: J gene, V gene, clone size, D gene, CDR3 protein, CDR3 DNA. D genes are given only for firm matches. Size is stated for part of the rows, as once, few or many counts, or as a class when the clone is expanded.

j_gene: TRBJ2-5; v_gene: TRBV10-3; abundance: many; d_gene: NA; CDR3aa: CAISESGRSTKHVETQYF; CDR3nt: TGTGCCATCAGTGAGTCTGGACGGTCGACTAAGCACGTCGAGACCCAGTACTTC
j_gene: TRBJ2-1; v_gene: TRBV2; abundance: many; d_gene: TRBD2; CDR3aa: CASSATSGRGGEQFF; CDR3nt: TGTGCCAGCAGTGCCACTAGCGGGAGGGGCGGTGAGCAGTTCTTC
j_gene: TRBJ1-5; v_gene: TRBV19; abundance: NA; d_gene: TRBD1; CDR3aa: CASSITGASNQPQHF; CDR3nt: TGTGCCAGTAGTATCACAGGGGCGAGCAATCAGCCCCAGCATTTT
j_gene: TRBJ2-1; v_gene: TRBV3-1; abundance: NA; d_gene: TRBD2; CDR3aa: CASSPEGAGGYNEQFF; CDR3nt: TGTGCCAGCAGCCCAGAGGGAGCGGGAGGGTACAATGAGCAGTTCTTC
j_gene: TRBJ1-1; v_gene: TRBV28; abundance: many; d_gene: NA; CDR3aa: CASRPRPNTEAFF; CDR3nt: TGTGCCAGCAGGCCCAGACCGAACACTGAAGCTTTCTTT
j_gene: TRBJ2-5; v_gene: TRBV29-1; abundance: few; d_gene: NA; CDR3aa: CSVRQIQETQYF; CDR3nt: TGCAGCGTTCGACAGATACAAGAGACCCAGTACTTC
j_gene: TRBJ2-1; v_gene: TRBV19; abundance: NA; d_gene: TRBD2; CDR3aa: CASSRTSGSMNEQFF; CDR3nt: TGTGCCAGTAGTCGGACTAGCGGGAGTATGAATGAGCAGTTCTTC
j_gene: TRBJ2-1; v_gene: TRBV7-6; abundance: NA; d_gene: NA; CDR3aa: CASSLRASDLSYNEQFF; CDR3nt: TGTGCCAGCAGCTTACGGGCCAGTGACCTCTCCTACAATGAGCAGTTCTTC
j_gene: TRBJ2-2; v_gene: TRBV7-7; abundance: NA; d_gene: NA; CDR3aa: CASSPQGRHGELFF; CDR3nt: TGTGCCAGCAGCCCCCAGGGTAGGCACGGGGAGCTGTTTTTT
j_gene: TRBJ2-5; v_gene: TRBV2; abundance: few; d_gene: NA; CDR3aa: CASALEGETQYF; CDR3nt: TGTGCCAGCGCATTAGAGGGGGAGACCCAGTACTTC
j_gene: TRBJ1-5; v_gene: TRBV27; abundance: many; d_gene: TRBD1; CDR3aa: CASSSRLDRAYSNQPQHF; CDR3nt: TGTGCCAGCAGTTCTCGACTAGACAGGGCGTATAGCAATCAGCCCCAGCATTTT
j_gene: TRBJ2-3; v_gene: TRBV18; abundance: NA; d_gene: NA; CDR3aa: CASSPMRSVTDTQYF; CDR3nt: TGTGCCAGCTCACCAATGAGATCCGTTACGGATACGCAGTATTTT
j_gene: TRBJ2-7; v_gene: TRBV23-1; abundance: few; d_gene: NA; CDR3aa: CASVPRAGPSYEQYF; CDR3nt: TGCGCCAGCGTCCCCCGGGCAGGCCCTTCCTACGAGCAGTACTTC
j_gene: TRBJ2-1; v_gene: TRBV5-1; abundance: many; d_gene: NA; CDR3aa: CASSQAPSYNEQFF; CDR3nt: TGCGCCAGCAGCCAAGCGCCATCCTACAATGAGCAGTTCTTC
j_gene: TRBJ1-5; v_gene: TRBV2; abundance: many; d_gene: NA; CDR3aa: CASSEALPGGADNQPQHF; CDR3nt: TGTGCCAGCAGTGAAGCGCTTCCGGGCGGAGCGGACAATCAGCCCCAGCATTTT
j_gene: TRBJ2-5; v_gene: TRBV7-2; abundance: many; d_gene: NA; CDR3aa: CASSLAAPETQYF; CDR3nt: TGTGCCAGCAGCTTAGCGGCCCCAGAGACCCAGTACTTC
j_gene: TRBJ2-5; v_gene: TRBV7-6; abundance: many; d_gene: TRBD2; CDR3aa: CASSPGRTSGKQTQYF; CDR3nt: TGTGCCAGCAGCCCCGGCAGGACTAGCGGGAAACAGACCCAGTACTTC
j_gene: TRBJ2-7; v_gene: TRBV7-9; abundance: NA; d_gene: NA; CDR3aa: CASSPLGPYEQYF; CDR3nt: TGTGCCAGCAGCCCCTTGGGGCCCTACGAGCAGTACTTC
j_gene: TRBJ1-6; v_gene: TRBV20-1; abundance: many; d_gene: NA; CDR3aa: CSAREGRGGNSPLHF; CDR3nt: TGCAGTGCTAGAGAAGGCAGGGGAGGAAATTCACCCCTCCACTTT
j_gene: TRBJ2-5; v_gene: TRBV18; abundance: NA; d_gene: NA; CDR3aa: CASSTQETQYF; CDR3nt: TGTGCCAGCTCAACCCAAGAGACCCAGTACTTC
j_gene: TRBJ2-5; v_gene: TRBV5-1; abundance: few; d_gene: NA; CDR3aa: CASSLGTREETQYF; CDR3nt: TGCGCCAGCAGCTTGGGGACACGAGAAGAGACCCAGTACTTC
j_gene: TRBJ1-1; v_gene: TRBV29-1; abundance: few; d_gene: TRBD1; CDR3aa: CSVEDRATEAFF; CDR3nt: TGCAGCGTTGAGGACAGGGCGACTGAAGCTTTCTTT
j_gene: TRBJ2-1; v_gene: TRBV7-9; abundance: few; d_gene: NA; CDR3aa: CASTPLSYNEQFF; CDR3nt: TGTGCCAGCACCCCACTCTCCTACAATGAGCAGTTCTTC
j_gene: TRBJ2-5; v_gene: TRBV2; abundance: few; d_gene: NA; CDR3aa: CASSPGGWRETQYF; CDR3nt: TGTGCCAGCAGCCCAGGGGGGTGGAGAGAGACCCAGTACTTC
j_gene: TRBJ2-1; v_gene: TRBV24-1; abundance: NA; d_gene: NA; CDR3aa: CATSRGTTSYNEQFF; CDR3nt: TGTGCCACCAGTAGGGGGACAACCTCCTACAATGAGCAGTTCTTC
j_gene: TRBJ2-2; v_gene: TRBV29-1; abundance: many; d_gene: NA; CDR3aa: CSAYTGHTGELFF; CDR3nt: TGCAGCGCCTACACGGGACATACCGGGGAGCTGTTTTTT
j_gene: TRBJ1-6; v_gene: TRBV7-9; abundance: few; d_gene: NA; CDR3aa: CASSPRRSRLENSPLHF; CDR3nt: TGTGCCAGCAGCCCCCGTCGGAGTCGGCTGGAGAATTCACCCCTCCACTTT
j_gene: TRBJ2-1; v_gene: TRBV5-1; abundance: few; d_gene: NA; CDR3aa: CASRVRVYNEQFF; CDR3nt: TGCGCCAGCAGGGTCCGGGTCTACAATGAGCAGTTCTTC
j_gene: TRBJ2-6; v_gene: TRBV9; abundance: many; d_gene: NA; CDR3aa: CASSVAPPRGANVLTF; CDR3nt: TGTGCCAGCAGCGTAGCACCCCCGAGGGGGGCCAACGTCCTGACTTTC
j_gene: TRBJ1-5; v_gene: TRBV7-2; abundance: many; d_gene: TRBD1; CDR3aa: CASSSGTGDNQPQHF; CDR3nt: TGTGCCAGCAGCTCTGGGACAGGGGATAATCAGCCCCAGCATTTT
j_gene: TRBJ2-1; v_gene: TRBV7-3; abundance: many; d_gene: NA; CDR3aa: CASSLTGGVEQFF; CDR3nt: TGTGCCAGCAGCTTAACGGGCGGGGTTGAGCAGTTCTTC
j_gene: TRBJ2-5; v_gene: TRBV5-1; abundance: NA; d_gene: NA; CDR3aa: CASSLSGIKEETQYF; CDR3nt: TGCGCCAGCAGCTTGTCCGGGATTAAGGAAGAGACCCAGTACTTC
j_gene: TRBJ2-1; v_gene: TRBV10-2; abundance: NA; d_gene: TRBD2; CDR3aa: CASGLAGAGYNEQFF; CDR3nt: TGCGCCAGCGGACTAGCGGGGGCTGGATACAATGAGCAGTTCTTC
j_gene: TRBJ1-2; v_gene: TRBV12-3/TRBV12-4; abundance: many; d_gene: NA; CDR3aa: CASSSWTPSNYGYTF; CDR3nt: TGTGCCAGCAGTTCCTGGACACCTTCTAACTATGGCTACACCTTC
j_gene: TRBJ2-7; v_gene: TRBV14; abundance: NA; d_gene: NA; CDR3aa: CASSQVAGPSYEQYF; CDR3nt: TGTGCCAGCAGCCAGGTCGCCGGGCCTTCCTACGAGCAGTACTTC
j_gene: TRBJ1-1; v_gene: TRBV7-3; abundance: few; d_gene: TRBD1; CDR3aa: CASSSGTGDTEAFF; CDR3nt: TGTGCCAGCAGCTCCGGGACAGGCGACACTGAAGCTTTCTTT
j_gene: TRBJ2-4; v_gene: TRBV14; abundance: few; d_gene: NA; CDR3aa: CASSQGLDNIQYF; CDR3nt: TGTGCCAGCAGCCAAGGTCTTGACAACATTCAGTACTTC
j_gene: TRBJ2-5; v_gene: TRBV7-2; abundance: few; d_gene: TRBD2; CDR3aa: CASSLSAGGQETQYF; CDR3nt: TGTGCCAGCAGCTTATCAGCGGGAGGACAGGAGACCCAGTACTTC
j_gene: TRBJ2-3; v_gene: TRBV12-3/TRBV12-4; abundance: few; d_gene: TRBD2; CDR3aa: CASSFFGGSGTDTQYF; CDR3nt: TGTGCCAGCAGTTTTTTCGGCGGGAGCGGAACAGATACGCAGTATTTT
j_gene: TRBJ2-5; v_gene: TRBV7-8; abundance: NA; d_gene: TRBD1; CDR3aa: CASSLDGTAQETQYF; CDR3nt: TGTGCCAGCAGCTTAGACGGGACAGCCCAAGAGACCCAGTACTTC
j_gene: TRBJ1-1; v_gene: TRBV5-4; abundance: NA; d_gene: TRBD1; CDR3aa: CASSPDRVRGEAFF; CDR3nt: TGTGCCAGCAGCCCTGACAGGGTGCGGGGTGAAGCTTTCTTT